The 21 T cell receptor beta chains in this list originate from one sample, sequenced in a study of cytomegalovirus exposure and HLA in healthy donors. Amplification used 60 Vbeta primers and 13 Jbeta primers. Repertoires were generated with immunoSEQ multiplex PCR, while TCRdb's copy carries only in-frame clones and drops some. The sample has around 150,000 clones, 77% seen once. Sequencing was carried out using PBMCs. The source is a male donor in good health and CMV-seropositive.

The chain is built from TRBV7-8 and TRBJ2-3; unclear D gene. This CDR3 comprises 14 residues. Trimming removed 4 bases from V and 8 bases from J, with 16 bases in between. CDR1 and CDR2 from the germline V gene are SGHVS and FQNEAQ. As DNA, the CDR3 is TGTGCCAGCAGCTCGGAGACGGTGATCGGTACGCAGTATTTT. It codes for CASSSETVIGTQYF.

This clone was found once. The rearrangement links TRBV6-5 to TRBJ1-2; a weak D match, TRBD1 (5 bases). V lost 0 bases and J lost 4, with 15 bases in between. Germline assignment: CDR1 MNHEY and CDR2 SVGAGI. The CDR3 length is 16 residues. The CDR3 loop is CASSYSGGWATYGYTF. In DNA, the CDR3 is TGTGCCAGCAGTTACTCCGGGGGGTGGGCTACCTATGGCTACACCTTC.

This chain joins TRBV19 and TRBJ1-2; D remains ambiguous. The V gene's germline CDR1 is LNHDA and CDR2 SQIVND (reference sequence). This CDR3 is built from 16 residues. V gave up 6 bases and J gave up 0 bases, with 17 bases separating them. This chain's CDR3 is CASSPSRVRPNYGYTF. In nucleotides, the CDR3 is TGTGCCAGTAGCCCCTCGCGAGTCCGCCCTAACTATGGCTACACCTTC.

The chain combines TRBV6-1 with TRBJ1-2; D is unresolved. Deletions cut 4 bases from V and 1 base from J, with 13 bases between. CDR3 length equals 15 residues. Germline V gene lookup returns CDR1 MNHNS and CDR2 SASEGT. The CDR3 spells CASSVDWAGNYGYTF. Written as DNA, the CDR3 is TGTGCCAGCAGTGTGGACTGGGCGGGTAACTATGGCTACACCTTC.

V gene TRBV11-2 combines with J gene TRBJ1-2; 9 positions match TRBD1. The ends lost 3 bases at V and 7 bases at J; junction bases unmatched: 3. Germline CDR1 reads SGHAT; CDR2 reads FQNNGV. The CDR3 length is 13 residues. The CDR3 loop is CASSFGTGIGYTF. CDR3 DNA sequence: TGTGCCAGCAGCTTCGGGACAGGGATTGGCTACACCTTC.

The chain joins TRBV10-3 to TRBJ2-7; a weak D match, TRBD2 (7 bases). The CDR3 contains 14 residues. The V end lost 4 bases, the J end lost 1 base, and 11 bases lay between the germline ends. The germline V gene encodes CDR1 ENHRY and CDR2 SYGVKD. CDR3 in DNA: TGTGCCATCAGTGGAAGGGGGGGGTCCTACGAGCAGTACTTC. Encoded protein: CAISGRGGSYEQYF.

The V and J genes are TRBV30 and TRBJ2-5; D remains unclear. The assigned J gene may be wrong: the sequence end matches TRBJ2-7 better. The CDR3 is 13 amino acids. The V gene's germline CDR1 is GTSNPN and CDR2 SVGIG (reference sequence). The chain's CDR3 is CAWTGTFSYEQYF. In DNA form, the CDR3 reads TGTGCCTGGACAGGTACTTTCTCCTACGAGCAGTACTTC.

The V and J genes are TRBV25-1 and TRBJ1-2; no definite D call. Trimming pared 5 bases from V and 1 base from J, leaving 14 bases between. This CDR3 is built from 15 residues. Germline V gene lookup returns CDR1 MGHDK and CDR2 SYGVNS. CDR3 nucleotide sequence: TGTGCCAGCAGTCCAGAAGGGAGTTTTAACTATGGCTACACCTTC. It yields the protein CASSPEGSFNYGYTF.

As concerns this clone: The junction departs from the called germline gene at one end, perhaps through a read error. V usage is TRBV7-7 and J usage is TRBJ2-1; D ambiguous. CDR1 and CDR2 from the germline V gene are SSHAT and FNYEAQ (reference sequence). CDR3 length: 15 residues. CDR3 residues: CASSPSLSSYNEQFF. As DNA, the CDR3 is TGTGCTAGCAGCCCCTCCCTAAGCTCCTACAATGAGCAGTTCTTC.

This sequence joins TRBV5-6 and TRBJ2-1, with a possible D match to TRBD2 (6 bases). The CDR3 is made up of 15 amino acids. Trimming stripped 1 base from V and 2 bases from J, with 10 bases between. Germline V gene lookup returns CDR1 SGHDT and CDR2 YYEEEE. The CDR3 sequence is CASSLSWGAYNEQFF. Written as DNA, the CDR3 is TGTGCCAGCAGCTTGTCGTGGGGGGCCTACAATGAGCAGTTCTTC.

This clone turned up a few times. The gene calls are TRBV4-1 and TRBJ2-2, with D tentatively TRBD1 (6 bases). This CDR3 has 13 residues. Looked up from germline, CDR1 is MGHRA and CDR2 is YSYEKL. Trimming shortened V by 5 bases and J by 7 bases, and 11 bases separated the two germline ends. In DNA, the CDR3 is TGCGCCAGCAGCTCAGGGGTTGGCGGGGAGCTGTTTTTT. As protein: CASSSGVGGELFF.

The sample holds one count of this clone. The CDR3 here is CASSSQGQGINSPLHF. Here the CDR3 DNA reads TGCGCCAGCAGCTCGCAGGGACAGGGAATCAATTCACCCCTCCACTTT. V is TRBV5-1 and J is TRBJ1-6; 9 bases fit TRBD1. V gave up 3 bases and J gave up 7 bases; unmatched junction bases: 8. Germline CDR1 SGHRS, CDR2 YFSETQ. This CDR3 has 16 residues. Filled out from reference TRBV5-1 and TRBJ1-6, the complete variable domain reads KAGVTQTPRYLIKTRGQQVTLSCSPISGHRSVSWYQQTPGQGLQFLFEYFSETQRNKGNFPGRFSGRQFSNSRSEMNVSTLELGDSALYLCASSSQGQGINSPLHFGNGTRLTVT.

CDR3 sequence: CSVEGRGGQQETQYF. CDR3 DNA sequence: TGCAGCGTTGAAGGGCGGGGGGGGCAGCAAGAGACCCAGTACTTC. The chain combines TRBV29-1 with TRBJ2-5, with 9 nucleotides matching TRBD2. The CDR3 covers 15 residues. Germline V gene data show CDR1 as SQVTM and CDR2 as ANQGSEA. Trimming cost V 1 base and J 2 bases; bases outside gene matches: 5.

This chain's CDR3 is CASSASASTGMNTEAFF. The CDR3 nucleotides read TGTGCCAGCAGTGCGTCGGCCTCGACAGGTATGAACACTGAAGCTTTCTTT. The chain combines TRBV2 with TRBJ1-1, with D perhaps matching TRBD1 (6 bases). CDR1 is SNHLY, CDR2 FYNNEI, per germline. The CDR3 is 17 residues long. Trimming left V 4 bases short and J 0 bases short, with 18 bases between.

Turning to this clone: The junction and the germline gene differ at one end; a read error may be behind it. The CDR3 region is CARRERGGAAYNEQFF. The CDR3 nucleotides are TGTGCCCGCAGGGAGCGGGGGGGCGCGGCCTACAATGAGCAGTTCTTC. The chain uses TRBV2 and TRBJ2-1; 10 bases agree with TRBD2. Germline assignment: CDR1 SNHLY and CDR2 FYNNEI. The CDR3 has 16 amino acids. Complete variable domain (other parts from reference TRBV2 and TRBJ2-1): EPEVTQTPSHQVTQMGQEVILRCVPISNHLYFYWYRQILGQKVEFLVSFYNNEISEKSEIFDDQFSVERPDGSNFTLKIRSTKLEDSAMYFCARRERGGAAYNEQFFGPGTRLTVL.

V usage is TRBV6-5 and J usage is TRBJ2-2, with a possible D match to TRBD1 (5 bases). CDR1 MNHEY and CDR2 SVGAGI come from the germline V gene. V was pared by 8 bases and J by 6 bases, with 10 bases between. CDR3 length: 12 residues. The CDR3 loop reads CASAPGSGELFF. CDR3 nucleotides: TGTGCCAGCGCTCCAGGGTCCGGGGAGCTGTTTTTT.

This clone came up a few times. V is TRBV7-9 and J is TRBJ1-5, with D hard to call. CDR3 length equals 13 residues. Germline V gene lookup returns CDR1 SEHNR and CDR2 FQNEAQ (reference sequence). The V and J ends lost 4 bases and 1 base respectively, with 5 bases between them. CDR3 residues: CASSSRSNQPQHF. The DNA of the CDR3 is TGTGCCAGCAGCTCCAGGAGCAATCAGCCCCAGCATTTT.

CDR3 sequence reads: CASSVEGRGGFNEQFF. As DNA, the CDR3 is TGTGCCAGCAGCGTAGAGGGGCGGGGGGGGTTTAATGAGCAGTTCTTC. The chain links TRBV9 to TRBJ2-1; 9 positions match TRBD2. CDR3 length equals 16 residues. The ends lost 0 bases at V and 7 bases at J; junction bases unmatched: 8. Germline CDR1 reads SGDLS; CDR2 reads YYNGEE.

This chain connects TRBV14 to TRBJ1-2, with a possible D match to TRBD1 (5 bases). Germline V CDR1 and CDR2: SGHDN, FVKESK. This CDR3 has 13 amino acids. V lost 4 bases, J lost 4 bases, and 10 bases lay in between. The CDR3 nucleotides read TGTGCCAGCAGCCGACCCGACAGCTATGGCTACACCTTC. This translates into CASSRPDSYGYTF.

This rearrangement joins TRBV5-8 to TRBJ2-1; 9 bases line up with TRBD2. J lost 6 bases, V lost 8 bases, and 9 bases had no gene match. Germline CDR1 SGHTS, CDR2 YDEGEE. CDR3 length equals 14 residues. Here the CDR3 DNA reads TGTGCCAGTGAGCGGGGGGTGGTCCCCAATGAGCAGTTCTTC. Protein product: CASERGVVPNEQFF.

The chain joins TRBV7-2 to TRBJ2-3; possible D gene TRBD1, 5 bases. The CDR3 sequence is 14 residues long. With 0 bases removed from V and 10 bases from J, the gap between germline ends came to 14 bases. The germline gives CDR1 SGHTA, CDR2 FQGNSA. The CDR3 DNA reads TGTGCCAGCAGCTTAGCCCCTAGGGGCCGGGCGCAGTATTTT. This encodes CASSLAPRGRAQYF.